Presented here are 15 T cell receptor beta chains from one specimen sequenced in a study of blood T cell repertoires in COVID-19. Assay used: immunoSEQ multiplex PCR; TCRdb lists only in-frame clones, some missing. The data hold about 400,000 clones, with roughly 90% observed a single time. The source material was peripheral blood. These receptors all stem from a woman between 25 and 40 years old with acute or convalescent COVID-19.

CDR3 region: CASSLGEGAGYEQYF. DNA for the CDR3: TGTGCCAGCAGCTTAGGAGAAGGGGCTGGGTACGAGCAGTACTTC. The chain combines TRBV7-6 with TRBJ2-7; TRBD1 might be the D (5 bases). CDR3 length equals 15 residues. Germline lookup yields CDR1 SGHVS and CDR2 FNYEAQ. Deletions cut 1 base from V and 4 bases from J, with 14 bases between.

This sequence joins TRBV15 and TRBJ2-6; D gene uncertain. Trimming removed 4 bases at V and 0 bases at J, with 7 bases between. Germline V gene data show CDR1 as LNHNV and CDR2 as YYDKDF (reference sequence). This CDR3 has 15 amino acids. The CDR3 protein is CATSTQFSGANVLTF. The CDR3 nucleotides are TGTGCCACCAGCACTCAGTTCTCTGGGGCCAACGTCCTGACTTTC.

This clone occurred a few times. This chain connects TRBV5-5 to TRBJ1-1, with 8 bases aligning to TRBD1. The CDR3 is made up of 14 amino acids. J lost 5 bases, V lost 4 bases, and 7 bases had no gene match. The germline V gene has CDR1 SGHKS and CDR2 YYEKEE (reference sequence). CDR3 protein: CASSLGQVSTEAFF. Written as DNA, the CDR3 is TGTGCCAGCAGCCTGGGACAGGTTTCTACTGAAGCTTTCTTT.

CDR3 region: CASRRQGGYGYTF. The CDR3 nucleotides are TGTGCCAGCCGGAGACAGGGCGGGTATGGCTACACCTTC. The chain has TRBV28 and TRBJ1-2, with TRBD1 matching over 7 bases. V dropped 8 bases and J dropped 5; count of bases not matched to a gene: 8. CDR1 MDHEN and CDR2 SYDVKM come from the germline V gene. CDR3 length equals 13 residues.

The chain links TRBV6-1 to TRBJ1-5; 7 bases are shared with TRBD1. J was trimmed by 2 bases and V by 4 bases; bases with no gene match: 8. Germline lookup yields CDR1 MNHNS and CDR2 SASEGT. The CDR3 has 16 amino acids. The CDR3 DNA reads as TGTGCCAGCAGTGGAATGACAGGGTTGGGCAATCAGCCCCAGCATTTT. Residues: CASSGMTGLGNQPQHF.

The chain links TRBV5-4 to TRBJ2-2, with 10 bases lining up with TRBD1. Losses at the gene ends were 0 bases for V and 5 bases for J; bases not matched to a gene: 7. This CDR3 has 17 amino acids. Germline V lookup: CDR1 SGHNT, CDR2 YYREEE (reference sequence). The CDR3 is CASSLERQGARTGELFF. As DNA, the CDR3 is TGTGCCAGCAGCTTGGAAAGACAGGGGGCACGTACCGGGGAGCTGTTTTTT.

The chain carries TRBV5-1 and TRBJ1-4, with 8 bases lining up with TRBD1. The germline V gene has CDR1 SGHRS and CDR2 YFSETQ. The CDR3 contains 15 residues. Losses at the gene ends were 4 bases for V and 7 bases for J; bases not matched to a gene: 9. This chain's CDR3 is CASSRLQGAGEKLFF. CDR3 bases: TGCGCCAGCAGCCGACTCCAGGGGGCCGGTGAAAAACTGTTTTTT.

The chain recombines TRBV28 with TRBJ1-1; D remains unclear. The V end was cut by 4 bases, the J end by 4 bases, with 4 bases between. Germline V gives CDR1 MDHEN, CDR2 SYDVKM. CDR3 size: 11 residues. This chain's CDR3 is CASSYRTEAFF. In DNA form, the CDR3 reads TGTGCCAGCAGTTATCGCACTGAAGCTTTCTTT.

J is TRBJ2-5 and V is TRBV7-9, with 7 bases that match TRBD1. CDR1 SEHNR and CDR2 FQNEAQ come from the germline V gene (reference sequence). CDR3 length: 14 residues. V gave up 4 bases and J gave up 3 bases; unmatched junction bases: 5. The CDR3 bases are TGTGCCAGCAGCTCCCGACAGGGCGAAGAGACCCAGTACTTC. Protein product: CASSSRQGEETQYF.

This chain links TRBV30 with TRBJ1-5; D not resolved. The V and J ends lost 6 bases and 2 bases respectively, with 11 bases between them. Germline V gives CDR1 GTSNPN, CDR2 SVGIG (reference sequence). This CDR3 contains 13 residues. In nucleotides, the CDR3 is TGTGCCTGCCAGACAAATCGCAATCAGCCCCAGCATTTT. Protein sequence: CACQTNRNQPQHF.

The J gene is TRBJ2-5, the V gene TRBV7-2, with D perhaps TRBD2 (5 bases). The CDR3 spans 14 residues. Germline V gives CDR1 SGHTA, CDR2 FQGNSA. The V and J ends lost 5 bases and 1 base respectively, with 11 bases between them. CDR3 loop: CASSDYGPQETQYF. The DNA for the CDR3 is TGTGCCAGCAGCGACTACGGTCCCCAAGAGACCCAGTACTTC.

The CDR3 protein is CASSPGQRNEQFF. The CDR3 DNA reads TGCGCCAGCAGCCCGGGACAGCGGAATGAGCAGTTCTTC. J is TRBJ2-1 and V is TRBV5-1; 7 nucleotides align to TRBD1. CDR3 size: 13 residues. J gave up 7 bases and V 4 bases, and 5 bases lay outside the gene matches. Looked up from germline, CDR1 is SGHRS and CDR2 is YFSETQ.

The J gene is TRBJ1-5, the V gene TRBV2; 12 bases agree with TRBD1. The CDR3 sequence is 13 residues long. V was pared by 11 bases and J by 6 bases, with 5 bases of the junction left unmatched. Germline V gene sequence: CDR1 SNHLY, CDR2 FYNNEI. CDR3 loop: CAGGTGGVQPQHF. In nucleotides, the CDR3 is TGTGCCGGGGGGACAGGGGGCGTTCAGCCCCAGCATTTT.

A single count supports this clone. This rearrangement joins TRBV9 to TRBJ2-1, with 10 bases identical to TRBD2. The CDR3 is made up of 15 amino acids. V shed 3 bases and J 5 bases; nucleotides not matched to a gene: 5. Germline CDR1 is SGDLS and CDR2 is YYNGEE. This CDR3 is CASSASSGGHNEQFF. The CDR3 DNA is TGTGCCAGCAGCGCGTCTAGCGGGGGCCACAATGAGCAGTTCTTC. The variable domain in full, completed from reference TRBV9 and TRBJ2-1, reads DSGVTQTPKHLITATGQRVTLRCSPRSGDLSVYWYQQSLDQGLQFLIQYYNGEERAKGNILERFSAQQFPDLHSELNLSSLELGDSALYFCASSASSGGHNEQFFGPGTRLTVL.

The chain uses TRBV11-2 and TRBJ2-2, with D maybe TRBD2 (5 bases). CDR1 and CDR2 from the germline V gene are SGHAT and FQNNGV. The ends were cut back, 2 bases at V and 6 bases at J, with 10 bases in the middle. There are 14 residues in the CDR3. CDR3 bases: TGTGCCAGCAGCTTAAGAGGGTCCGCCGGGGAGCTGTTTTTT. It translates to CASSLRGSAGELFF.